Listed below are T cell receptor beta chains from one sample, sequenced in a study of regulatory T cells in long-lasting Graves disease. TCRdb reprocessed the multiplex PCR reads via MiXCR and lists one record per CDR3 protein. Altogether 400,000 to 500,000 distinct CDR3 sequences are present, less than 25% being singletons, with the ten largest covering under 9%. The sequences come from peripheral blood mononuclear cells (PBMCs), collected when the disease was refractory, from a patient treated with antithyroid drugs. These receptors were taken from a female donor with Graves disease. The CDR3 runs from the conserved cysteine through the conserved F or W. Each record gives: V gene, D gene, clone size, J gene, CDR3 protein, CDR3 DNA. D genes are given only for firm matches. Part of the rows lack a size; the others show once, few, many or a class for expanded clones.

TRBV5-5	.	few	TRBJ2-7	CASSSQSYEQYF	TGTGCCAGCAGCAGTCAATCCTACGAGCAGTACTTC
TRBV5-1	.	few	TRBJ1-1	CASYRDMNTEAFF	TGCGCCAGTTACAGGGACATGAACACTGAAGCTTTCTTT
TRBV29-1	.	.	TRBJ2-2	CSVPPTTGAGELFF	TGCAGCGTCCCCCCGACCACCGGCGCCGGGGAGCTGTTTTTT
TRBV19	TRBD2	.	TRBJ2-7	CASSNTRGLASYEQYF	TGTGCCAGTAGTAACACACGGGGACTAGCCTCCTACGAGCAGTACTTC
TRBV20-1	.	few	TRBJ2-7	CSAIPGRADYEQYF	TGCAGTGCTATCCCAGGCAGGGCAGACTACGAGCAGTACTTC
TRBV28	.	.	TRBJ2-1	CASSPPRGYNEQFF	TGTGCCAGCAGTCCCCCACGGGGCTACAATGAGCAGTTCTTC
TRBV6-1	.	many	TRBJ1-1	CASSEGGTPNTEAFF	TGTGCCAGCAGTGAGGGAGGGACACCGAACACTGAAGCTTTCTTT
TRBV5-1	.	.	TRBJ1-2	CASSLSGAGGYTF	TGCGCCAGCAGCTTGAGCGGGGCCGGAGGCTACACCTTC
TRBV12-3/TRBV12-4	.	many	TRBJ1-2	CASTSGIYYGYTF	TGTGCCAGCACCTCGGGGATATACTATGGCTACACCTTC
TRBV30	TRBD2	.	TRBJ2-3	CAGQAGGYTDTQYF	TGTGCCGGCCAAGCGGGAGGGTACACAGATACGCAGTATTTT
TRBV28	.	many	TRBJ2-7	CASSPTDGGYEQYF	TGTGCCAGCAGCCCCACGGATGGGGGCTACGAGCAGTACTTC
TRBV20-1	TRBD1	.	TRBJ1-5	CSASDRENQPQHF	TGCAGTGCTTCGGACAGGGAGAATCAGCCCCAGCATTTT
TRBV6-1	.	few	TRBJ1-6	CASSEYDNSPLHF	TGTGCCAGCAGTGAATACGATAATTCACCCCTCCACTTT
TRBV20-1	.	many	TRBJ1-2	CSATARVPYGYTF	TGCAGTGCTACAGCCCGGGTGCCCTACGGCTACACCTTC
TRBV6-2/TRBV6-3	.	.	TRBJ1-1	CASSYPNKGLNTEAFF	TGTGCCAGCAGTTACCCCAATAAGGGATTGAACACTGAAGCTTTCTTT
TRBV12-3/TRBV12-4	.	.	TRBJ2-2	CASTLPGELFF	TGTGCCAGCACCCTGCCCGGGGAGCTGTTTTTT
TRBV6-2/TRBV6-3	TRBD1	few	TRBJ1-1	CASSYPGQGTEAFF	TGTGCCAGCAGCTACCCGGGACAGGGGACTGAAGCTTTCTTT
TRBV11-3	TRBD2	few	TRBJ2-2	CASSILLAGGPRTGELFF	TGTGCCAGCAGCATCCTACTAGCGGGAGGGCCTCGGACCGGGGAGCTGTTTTTT
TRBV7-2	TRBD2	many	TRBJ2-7	CASSLALAGDLYEQYF	TGTGCCAGCAGCTTAGCCTTAGCGGGAGACCTCTACGAGCAGTACTTC
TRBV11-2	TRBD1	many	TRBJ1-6	CASSPRRQGGNSPLHF	TGTGCCAGCAGCCCAAGGAGACAGGGTGGGAATTCACCCCTCCACTTT
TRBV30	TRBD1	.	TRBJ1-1	CAWGKTAGGTEAFF	TGTGCCTGGGGAAAAACCGCAGGGGGCACTGAAGCTTTCTTT
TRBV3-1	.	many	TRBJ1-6	CASSQQTYSPLHF	TGTGCCAGCAGCCAACAGACCTATTCACCCCTCCACTTT
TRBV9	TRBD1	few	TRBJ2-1	CASSVAAGQGASDEQFF	TGTGCCAGCAGCGTAGCCGCCGGGCAGGGGGCATCGGATGAGCAGTTCTTC
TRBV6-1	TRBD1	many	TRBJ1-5	CASIDRGNQPQHF	TGTGCCAGCATTGACAGGGGCAATCAGCCCCAGCATTTT
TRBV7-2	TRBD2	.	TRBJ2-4	CASSWSGGAKNIQYF	TGTGCCAGCAGCTGGAGCGGGGGAGCCAAAAACATTCAGTACTTC
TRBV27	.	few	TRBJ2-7	CASSSSDGASYEQYF	TGTGCCAGCAGTTCGTCCGACGGGGCCTCCTACGAGCAGTACTTC
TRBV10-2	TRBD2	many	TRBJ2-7	CASSNSGRPHEQYF	TGCGCCAGCAGCAATAGCGGGAGGCCCCACGAGCAGTACTTC
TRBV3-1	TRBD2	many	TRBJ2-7	CASSPELAGVWDEQYF	TGTGCCAGCAGCCCTGAACTAGCGGGAGTCTGGGACGAGCAGTACTTC
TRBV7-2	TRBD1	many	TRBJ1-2	CASSLHPPGTGVYGYTF	TGTGCCAGCAGCTTACATCCTCCCGGGACAGGGGTCTATGGCTACACCTTC
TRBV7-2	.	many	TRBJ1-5	CASGHPNQPQHF	TGTGCCAGTGGGCACCCCAATCAGCCCCAGCATTTT
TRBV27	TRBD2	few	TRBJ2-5	CASSLGVGLAGETQYF	TGTGCCAGCAGTTTGGGGGTAGGGCTAGCGGGAGAGACCCAGTACTTC
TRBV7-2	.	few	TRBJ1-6	CASSFGKDNSPLHF	TGTGCCAGCAGCTTCGGCAAAGATAATTCACCCCTCCACTTT
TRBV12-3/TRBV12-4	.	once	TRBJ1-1	CASSLLVGVWTEAFF	TGTGCCAGCAGTTTACTTGTTGGGGTTTGGACTGAAGCTTTCTTT
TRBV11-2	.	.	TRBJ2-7	CASSYLSDEQYF	TGTGCCAGCAGTTACTTATCGGACGAGCAGTACTTC
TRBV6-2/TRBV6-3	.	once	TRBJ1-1	CASSYSMGTGRGDKDTEAFF	TGTGCCAGCAGTTACTCGATGGGTACAGGGCGAGGCGATAAGGACACTGAAGCTTTCTTT
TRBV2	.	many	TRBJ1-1	CASTPTMPNTEAFF	TGTGCCAGCACCCCAACAATGCCGAACACTGAAGCTTTCTTT